What follows is one T cell receptor beta chain and its context. Its antigen is still unknown. The sample comes from a study of shared clonotypes between healthy human individuals. The CDR3 spans 14 residues. Looked up from germline, CDR1 is MNHNY and CDR2 is SVGAGI (reference sequence). V lost 6 bases and J lost 5; bases outside the gene matches: 3. Study outcomes and limitations: Sampling included only blood; tissue repertoires likely differ. Even with large depth, rarefaction showed that sorted-subset sequencing was incomplete.

Genomic DNA belonging to each subset was distributed in equal measure over several immunoSEQ plates. Here immunoSEQ multiplex PCR was the method, and the copy in TCRdb shows in-frame clones only, minus some. The sample records about 2.3 million clones, just under 95% being singletons. What was sequenced was naive CD4+ T cells from PBMCs. Documented subset: CD45RA+ positively selected. This sequence originates from a young man in good health. Some clones in this sample may be carry-over from other donors' samples. The gene calls are TRBV6-6 and TRBJ2-1; 11 positions agree with TRBD2. CDR3 DNA sequence: TGTGCCAGCAGGTTGACTAGCGGGAACAATGAGCAGTTCTTC. Encoded protein: CASRLTSGNNEQFF.